The present entry profiles one TCR beta chain with its context. A read error may produce the germline difference seen at one junction end. This entry is derived from a study of OX40 agonist ivuxolimab in advanced cancers. About the research overall: Patients received intravenous ivuxolimab every 2 weeks at 0.01 to 10 mg/kg.

This table comes from immunoSEQ multiplex PCR, and its TCRdb copy is limited to in-frame clones, with some not included. The table shows 45,000 or so clones, with 80% occurring only once. The germline gives CDR1 SEHNR, CDR2 FQNEAQ (reference sequence). This CDR3 is 15 amino acids long. The chain carries TRBV7-9 and TRBJ1-4, with a weak D call TRBD1 (5 bases). The receptor was isolated from an adult with an advanced solid tumor such as melanoma, head and neck, liver or kidney cancer. Source: CD4+ or CD8+ T cells sorted from blood, taken in a trial of the OX40 agonist ivuxolimab. In nucleotides, the CDR3 is TGTGCCGGCAGCTTCCGGGGGGCAACTAATGAAAAACTGTTTTTT. Its translation: CAGSFRGATNEKLFF.